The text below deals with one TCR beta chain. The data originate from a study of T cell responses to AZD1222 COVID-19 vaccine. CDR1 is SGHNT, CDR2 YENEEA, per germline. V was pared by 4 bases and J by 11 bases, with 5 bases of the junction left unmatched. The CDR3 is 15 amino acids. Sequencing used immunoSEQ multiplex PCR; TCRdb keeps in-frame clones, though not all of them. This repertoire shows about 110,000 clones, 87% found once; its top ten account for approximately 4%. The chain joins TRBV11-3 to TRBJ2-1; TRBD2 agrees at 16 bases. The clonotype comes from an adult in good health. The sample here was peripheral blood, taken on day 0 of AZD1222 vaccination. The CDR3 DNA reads TGTGCCAGCAGCTCCGGGACTAGCGGGAGGGGCCAGCAGTTCTTC. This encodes CASSSGTSGRGQQFF.